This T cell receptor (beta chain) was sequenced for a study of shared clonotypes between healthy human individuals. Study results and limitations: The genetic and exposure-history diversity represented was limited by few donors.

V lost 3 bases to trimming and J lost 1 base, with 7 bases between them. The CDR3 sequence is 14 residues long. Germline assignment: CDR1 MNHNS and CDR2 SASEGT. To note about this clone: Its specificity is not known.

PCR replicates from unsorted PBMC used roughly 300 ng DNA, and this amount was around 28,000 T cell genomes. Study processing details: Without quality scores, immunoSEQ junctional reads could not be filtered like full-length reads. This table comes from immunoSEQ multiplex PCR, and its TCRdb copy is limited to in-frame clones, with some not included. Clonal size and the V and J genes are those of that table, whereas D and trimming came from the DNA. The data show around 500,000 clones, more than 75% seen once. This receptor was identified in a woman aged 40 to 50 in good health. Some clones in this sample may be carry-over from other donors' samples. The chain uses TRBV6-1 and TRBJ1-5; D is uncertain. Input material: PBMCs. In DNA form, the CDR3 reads TGTGCCAGCAGTGACGGGGAAAGCAATCAGCCCCAGCATTTT. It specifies CASSDGESNQPQHF.